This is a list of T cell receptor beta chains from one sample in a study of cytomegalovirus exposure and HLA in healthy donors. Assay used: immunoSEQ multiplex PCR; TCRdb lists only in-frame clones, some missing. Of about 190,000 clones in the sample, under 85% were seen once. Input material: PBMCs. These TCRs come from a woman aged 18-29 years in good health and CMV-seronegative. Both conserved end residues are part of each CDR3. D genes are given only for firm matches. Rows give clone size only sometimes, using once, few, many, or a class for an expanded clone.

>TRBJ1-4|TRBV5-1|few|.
CASSLTGFEKLFF
TGCGCCAGCAGCTTAACAGGGTTCGAAAAACTGTTTTTT
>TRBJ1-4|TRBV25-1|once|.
CASSAVGATNEKLFF
TGTGCCAGCAGTGCTGTAGGGGCAACTAATGAAAAACTGTTTTTT
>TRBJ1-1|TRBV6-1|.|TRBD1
CASSRGQGASEAFF
TGTGCCAGCAGTCGGGGACAGGGGGCTTCTGAAGCTTTCTTT
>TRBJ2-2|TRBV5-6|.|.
CASSFSGESAGELFF
TGTGCCAGCAGCTTTTCAGGGGAAAGCGCCGGGGAGCTGTTTTTT
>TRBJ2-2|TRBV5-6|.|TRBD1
CASSHGTEHPNTGELFF
TGTGCCAGCAGCCATGGGACAGAACATCCGAACACCGGGGAGCTGTTTTTT
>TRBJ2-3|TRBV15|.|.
CATSRQGSLTDTQYF
TGTGCCACCAGCAGACAGGGGAGTTTGACAGATACGCAGTATTTT
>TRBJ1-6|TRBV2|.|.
CASSVGNSPLHF
TGTGCCAGCAGCGTCGGGAATTCACCCCTCCACTTT
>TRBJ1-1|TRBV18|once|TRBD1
CASHLDRENTEAFF
TGTGCCAGCCACTTGGACAGGGAAAACACTGAAGCTTTCTTT
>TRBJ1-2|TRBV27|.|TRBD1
CASSRDRTNYGYTF
TGTGCCAGCAGCCGGGACAGAACTAACTATGGCTACACCTTC
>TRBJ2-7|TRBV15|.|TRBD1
CATCERTGTLREQYF
TGTGCCACCTGCGAAAGGACAGGGACATTAAGGGAGCAGTACTTC
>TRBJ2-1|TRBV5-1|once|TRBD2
CASSLDRAGGTDEQFF
TGCGCCAGCAGCTTGGATCGGGCGGGAGGAACGGATGAGCAGTTCTTC
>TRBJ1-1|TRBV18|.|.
CASSPPVGIIEAFF
TGTGCCAGCTCACCACCGGTGGGCATTATTGAAGCTTTCTTT
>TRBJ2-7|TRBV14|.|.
CASSQAYEQYF
TGTGCCAGCAGCCAAGCTTACGAGCAGTACTTC
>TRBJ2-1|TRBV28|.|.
CASSLPIDSFLHNEQFF
TGTGCCAGCAGTTTACCGATTGACTCGTTCTTGCACAATGAGCAGTTCTTC
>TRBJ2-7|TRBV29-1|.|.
CSVEVALGSSYEQYF
TGCAGCGTTGAAGTAGCGTTGGGGAGCTCCTACGAGCAGTACTTC
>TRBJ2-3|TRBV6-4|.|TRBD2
CASSVTSGSADTQYF
TGTGCCAGCAGCGTGACTAGCGGGAGTGCAGATACGCAGTATTTT
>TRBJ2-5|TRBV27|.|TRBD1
CASSSNRQGRSELQYF
TGTGCCAGCAGTTCTAACCGACAGGGGAGGTCGGAACTCCAGTACTTC
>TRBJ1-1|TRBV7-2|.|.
CASSLEGGGYTEAFF
TGTGCCAGCAGCTTAGAAGGGGGGGGTTACACTGAAGCTTTCTTT
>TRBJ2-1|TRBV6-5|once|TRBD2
CASRGVAGGGEQFF
TGTGCCAGCAGAGGCGTAGCGGGAGGGGGGGAGCAGTTCTTC
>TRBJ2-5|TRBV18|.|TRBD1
CASSPGQGGRETQYF
TGTGCCAGCTCACCCGGACAGGGGGGACGGGAGACCCAGTACTTC
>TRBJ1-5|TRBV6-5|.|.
CASKSSGANQPQHF
TGTGCCAGCAAATCGTCCGGAGCTAATCAGCCCCAGCATTTT
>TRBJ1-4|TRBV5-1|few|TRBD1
CASSTTGEPRGNEKLFF
TGCGCCAGCAGCACGACAGGGGAACCTAGGGGAAATGAAAAACTGTTTTTT
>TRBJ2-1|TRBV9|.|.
CASSVAHLDNEQFF
TGTGCCAGCAGCGTAGCCCACTTAGACAATGAGCAGTTCTTC
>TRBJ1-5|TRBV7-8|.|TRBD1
CASSLAPPSTTGVNQPQHF
TGTGCCAGCAGCTTAGCCCCCCCATCAACGACAGGGGTTAATCAGCCCCAGCATTTT
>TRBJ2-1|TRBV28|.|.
CASSPPGGGFNEQFF
TGTGCCAGCAGCCCTCCCGGCGGAGGGTTCAATGAGCAGTTCTTC
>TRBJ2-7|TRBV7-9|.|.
CASSSPSGGSEQYF
TGTGCCAGCAGCAGCCCATCGGGGGGCTCCGAGCAGTACTTC
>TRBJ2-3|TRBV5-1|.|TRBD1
CASSLTPGQGFDTQYF
TGCGCCAGCAGCTTGACCCCGGGACAGGGGTTTGATACGCAGTATTTT
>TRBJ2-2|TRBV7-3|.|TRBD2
CASSQPTSGDTGELFF
TGTGCCAGCAGCCAACCGACTAGCGGGGACACCGGGGAGCTGTTTTTT
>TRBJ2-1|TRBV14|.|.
CASSQDLGALYNEQFF
TGTGCCAGCAGCCAAGATCTGGGGGCACTCTACAATGAGCAGTTCTTC
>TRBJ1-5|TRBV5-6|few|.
CASSLDRQSAQHF
TGTGCCAGCAGCTTGGACAGGCAATCAGCCCAGCATTTT
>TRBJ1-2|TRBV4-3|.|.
CASSQDLGGGGYTF
TGCGCCAGCAGCCAAGATCTTGGGGGAGGGGGCTACACCTTC
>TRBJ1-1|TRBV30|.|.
CAWSVNILNTEAFF
TGTGCCTGGAGTGTAAACATATTGAACACTGAAGCTTTCTTT
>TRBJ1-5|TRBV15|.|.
CATSRRLAGRDNPQPQHF
TGTGCCACCAGCAGAAGGTTGGCGGGCAGGGACAACCCGCAGCCCCAGCATTTT
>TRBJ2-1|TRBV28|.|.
CASSSRGPVGNEQFF
TGTGCCAGCAGTAGCAGGGGTCCAGTTGGCAATGAGCAGTTCTTC
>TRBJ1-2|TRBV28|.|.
CASSLLGDGYTF
TGTGCCAGCAGTTTATTAGGGGATGGCTACACCTTC
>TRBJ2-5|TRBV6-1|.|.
CATTPGSEASAQYF
TGTGCCACCACCCCTGGGTCCGAGGCCTCGGCCCAGTACTTC
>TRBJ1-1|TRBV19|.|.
CASDTGTTLSAEAFF
TGTGCCAGTGATACCGGGACAACGTTGAGTGCTGAAGCTTTCTTT
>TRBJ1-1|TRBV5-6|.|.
CASSPQGTEAFF
TGTGCCAGCAGCCCTCAGGGCACTGAAGCTTTCTTT
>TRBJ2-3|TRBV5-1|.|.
CASSFLGAGTDTQYF
TGCGCCAGCAGCTTTCTCGGGGCGGGGACAGATACGCAGTATTTT
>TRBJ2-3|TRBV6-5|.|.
CASSPGGPDTQYF
TGTGCCAGCAGCCCCGGTGGGCCGGATACGCAGTATTTT
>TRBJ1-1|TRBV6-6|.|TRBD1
CASSDGTGVYTEAFF
TGTGCCAGCAGTGACGGGACAGGGGTTTACACTGAAGCTTTCTTT
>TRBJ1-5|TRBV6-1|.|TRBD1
CASTRLGQGYQPQHF
TGTGCCAGCACCCGATTGGGACAGGGATATCAGCCCCAGCATTTT
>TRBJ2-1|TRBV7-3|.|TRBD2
CASSFDHLAGGREQFF
TGTGCCAGCAGCTTCGACCATTTAGCGGGAGGGCGGGAGCAGTTCTTC
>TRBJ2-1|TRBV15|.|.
CATRRDFTYNEQFF
TGTGCCACCAGGAGGGACTTTACCTACAATGAGCAGTTCTTC
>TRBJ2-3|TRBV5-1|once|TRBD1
CASRGQPQSTTDTQYF
TGCGCCAGCAGGGGACAGCCCCAATCGACAACAGATACGCAGTATTTT
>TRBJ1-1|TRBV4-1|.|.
CASSQDRENTEAFF
TGCGCCAGCAGCCAAGATCGGGAAAACACTGAAGCTTTCTTT
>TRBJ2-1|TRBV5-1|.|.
CASSLGYPQSQSSYNEQFF
TGCGCCAGCAGCTTGGGCTACCCACAGAGCCAAAGCTCCTACAATGAGCAGTTCTTC
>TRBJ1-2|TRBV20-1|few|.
CSATGNGYTF
TGCAGTGCTACGGGGAATGGCTACACCTTC
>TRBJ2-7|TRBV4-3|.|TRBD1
CASSQRTGSSYEQYF
TGCGCCAGCAGCCAAAGGACAGGGAGCTCCTACGAGCAGTACTTC
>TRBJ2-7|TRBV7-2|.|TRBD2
CASSLGYAGGPGEQYF
TGTGCCAGCAGCTTGGGCTACGCGGGAGGGCCGGGTGAGCAGTACTTC
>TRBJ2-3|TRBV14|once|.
CASSQEQKQYF
TGTGCCAGCAGCCAAGAACAGAAGCAGTATTTT